The present TCR beta chain was sequenced within a study of spatial heterogeneity in lung cancer. As for time point: sample taken at primary tumor resection. This clonotype was counted only a few times. What it binds is not known. TCRdb passed the 5' RACE reads through MiXCR, listing each CDR3 protein once. The profile covers about 2,300 distinct CDR3 sequences, with 20% to 25% appearing a single time and 20% to 25% taken by the ten largest. Findings and caveats of the study: The number of expanded tumor alpha and beta chains correlated with mutation number.

Germline V gives CDR1 SEHNR, CDR2 FQNEAQ (reference sequence). The V and J ends lost 5 bases and 1 base, in that order; junction bases with no gene match: 7. The CDR3 extends over 15 amino acids. Source: lung tumor tissue, taken at surgery. The chain couples TRBV7-9 to TRBJ1-1, with TRBD1 matching over 7 bases. The receptor was derived from a male donor with early-stage non-small cell lung cancer. This CDR3 reads CASSLATGPNTEAFF. As DNA, the CDR3 is TGTGCCAGCAGCCTCGCGACAGGGCCGAACACTGAAGCTTTCTTT.